The 10 T cell receptor beta chains in this list originate from one sample, sequenced in a study of T cell responses to AZD1222 COVID-19 vaccine. Clones were sequenced by immunoSEQ multiplex PCR, and TCRdb holds only the in-frame ones, with some missing. This table holds around 80,000 clones, approximately 90% found once. The source material was peripheral blood, sampled on day 0 of AZD1222 vaccination. Receptor source: an adult in good health.

J is TRBJ2-7 and V is TRBV5-1; TRBD1 is a possible D gene (5 bases). The V end lost 4 bases, the J end lost 5 bases, and 19 bases lay between the germline ends. Germline V gene sequence: CDR1 SGHRS, CDR2 YFSETQ. The CDR3 extends over 15 amino acids. The CDR3 DNA is TGCGCCAGCAGCCCCCCGACAGTGAGCTCTGACGAGCAGTACTTC. Its protein is CASSPPTVSSDEQYF.

The rearrangement joins TRBV28 to TRBJ1-4; weak D call: TRBD1 (5 bases). Germline CDR1 is MDHEN and CDR2 is SYDVKM. The length of the CDR3 is 14 residues. V was pared by 6 bases and J by 6 bases, with 14 bases between. CDR3 protein: CASSSSDKDEKLFF. As DNA, the CDR3 is TGTGCCAGCAGCTCCTCGGACAAGGATGAAAAACTGTTTTTT.

The J gene is TRBJ2-7, the V gene TRBV5-4, with TRBD2 matching over 12 bases. In germline, CDR1 is SGHNT, CDR2 YYREEE (reference sequence). The CDR3 totals 18 residues. V was clipped by 4 bases and J by 6 bases; unmatched bases: 17. The CDR3 nucleotides read TGTGCCAGCAGCCTATCCACGCGACGACTAGCGGGAGTCCCCGAGCAGTACTTC. Protein sequence: CASSLSTRRLAGVPEQYF.

This chain joins TRBV21-1 and TRBJ2-4; whether TRBD2, the table's D call, matches the DNA was not checked. TRBV21-1 is a documented pseudogene. The CDR3 is 19 amino acids. CDR3 sequence (DNA): TGTGCCAGCAGCGGGAGCGGGACGGTTCTCTCTCACGCCAAAAACATTCAGTACTTC. Its translation: CASSGSGTVLSHAKNIQYF.

V usage is TRBV4-2 and J usage is TRBJ2-7; the match to TRBD2 covers 8 bases. The CDR3 sequence is 17 residues long. J lost 2 bases, V lost 3 bases, and 12 bases had no gene match. Per the germline V gene, CDR1 is LGHNA and CDR2 is YNFKEQ. CDR3 amino acids: CASSQAYELADPYEQYF. CDR3 in DNA: TGTGCCAGCAGCCAGGCGTATGAACTAGCGGATCCCTACGAGCAGTACTTC.

The CDR3 loop reads CASSPIEADHREKLFF. The CDR3 coding sequence is TGCGCCAGCAGCCCAATCGAGGCAGACCACCGAGAAAAACTGTTTTTT. The chain links TRBV4-1 to TRBJ1-4, with D unclear. In germline, CDR1 is MGHRA, CDR2 YSYEKL. This CDR3 region has 16 residues. V shed 4 bases and J shed 8 bases, with 20 bases lying between them.

This rearrangement joins TRBV5-4 to TRBJ2-7, with 11 bases that match TRBD2. J gave up 3 bases and V 0 bases, and 2 bases lay outside the gene matches. Germline V gene sequence: CDR1 SGHNT, CDR2 YYREEE (reference sequence). The CDR3 contains 15 residues. CDR3 DNA sequence: TGTGCCAGCAGCTTGGGACTAGCGGGAAACTACGAGCAGTACTTC. This codes for CASSLGLAGNYEQYF.

The table lists this clone with a few counts. This chain uses TRBV10-2 with TRBJ2-7, with D possibly called TRBD1 or TRBD2 (5 bases each). Germline-derived CDR1 and CDR2 are WSHSY and SAAADI. V lost 7 bases, J lost 6 bases, and 16 bases lay in between. This CDR3 contains 13 residues. The chain's CDR3 is CASTRVGGLEQYF. The CDR3 coding sequence is TGCGCCAGCACCCGCGTTGGGGGTCTCGAGCAGTACTTC.

The chain is built from TRBV3-1 (or the pseudogene TRBV3-2) and TRBJ2-3, with D uncertain. Germline-derived CDR1 and CDR2 are LGHDT and YNNKEL (reference sequence). The CDR3 has 15 residues. V was cut by 1 base and J by 2 bases, with 10 bases left in between. DNA for the CDR3: TGTGCCAGCAGCCAAGCGGCTACACACACAGATACGCAGTATTTT. It is translated as CASSQAATHTDTQYF.

The chain has TRBV6-5 and TRBJ1-2; D is perhaps TRBD1 (6 bases). The germline V gene encodes CDR1 MNHEY and CDR2 SVGAGI. Between the trimmed V and J ends, which lost 10 bases and 6 bases, there was a span of 15 bases. The CDR3 consists of 12 residues. The DNA for the CDR3 is TGTGCCATCTGGAGGGGGGAGGATGGCTACACCTTC. It specifies CAIWRGEDGYTF.